This passage covers 14 T cell receptor beta chains from one sample sequenced in a study of T cell clonality in common variable immunodeficiency. Method: immunoSEQ multiplex PCR; TCRdb's copy keeps in-frame clones and lacks some. This record lists roughly 70,000 clones, none seen once only, and the top ten clones contain about 1.8%. The sequenced sample was peripheral blood mononuclear cells. The receptor source for this set is a person aged 18 to 75 in good health.

This clone was detected only a few times. Partial CDR3 DNA: TGTGCCAGCAGCGTGACTAGCGGGGGGAAAACTAGCACAGATACG. It is translated as CASSVTSGGKTSTDT. The whole CDR3 protein reads CASSVTSGGKTSTDTQYF. The chain recombines TRBV7-8 with TRBJ2-3, with 13 bases identical to TRBD2. The read is 3 residues too short to cover the CDR3 end, so that end is filled in from the germline J gene. With V trimmed by 5 bases and J by 0 bases, 8 bases remained unmatched. The length of the CDR3 is 18 residues. The germline V gene has CDR1 SGHVS and CDR2 FQNEAQ.

In regard to this clone: A single base separates this from a much larger clone, so it may be a read error. The CDR3 is cut off 3 residues early in the read; its end comes from the germline J gene. The V call is TRBV5-1, the J call TRBJ2-5; TRBD2 aligns across 9 bases. From germline, CDR1 is SGHRS and CDR2 YFSETQ. Losses at the gene ends were 5 bases for V and 5 bases for J; bases not matched to a gene: 10. The CDR3 loop spans 15 amino acids. The covered CDR3 bases are TGCGCCAGCAGTCTTGGACTAGCGAGAAGGGAGACC. This gives the protein CASSLGLARRET. The complete CDR3 protein is CASSLGLARRETQYF.

This clone was counted between two and nine times. Read data end 3 residues before the CDR3 end; the end is taken from the germline J gene. The chain recombines TRBV10-2 with TRBJ2-7, with 10 bases that match TRBD2. Germline-derived CDR1 and CDR2 are WSHSY and SAAADI. This CDR3 has 13 amino acids. J lost 5 bases, V lost 11 bases, and 9 bases had no gene match. The CDR3 reads CAAGAGGRDEQYF. The CDR3 DNA, read in part, is TGCGCCGCCGGAGCGGGAGGGAGGGACGAG.

This clone has a count of ten or more. The read comes to an end 3 residues before the CDR3 does, leaving the germline J gene to fill in the end. The chain joins TRBV29-1 to TRBJ2-7, with 7 bases that match TRBD2. CDR3 size: 13 residues. V shed 7 bases, J shed 3 bases, and the junction held 9 bases outside the gene matches. Germline V gene data show CDR1 as SQVTM and CDR2 as ANQGSEA. The CDR3 is CSGALGRGYEQYF. The DNA read from the CDR3 is TGCAGCGGGGCCCTTGGGAGGGGCTACGAG.

In its sample, this clone was seen many times. The CDR3 end falls 3 residues outside the read, so it is completed with the germline J gene. The chain is built from TRBV5-1 and TRBJ2-1; TRBD2 aligns across 7 bases. V trimming: 3 bases; J trimming: 2 bases; junction bases outside the gene matches: 5. The CDR3 extends over 15 amino acids. Germline V gives CDR1 SGHRS, CDR2 YFSETQ. CDR3 protein: CASSSRDYPYNEQFF. CDR3 bases read: TGCGCCAGCAGCTCCCGGGACTACCCCTACAATGAG.

Many counts were recorded for this clone. The read comes to an end 3 residues before the CDR3 does, leaving the germline J gene to fill in the end. The chain couples TRBV2 to TRBJ2-7; 7 bases match TRBD1. This CDR3 comprises 14 residues. Germline lookup yields CDR1 SNHLY and CDR2 FYNNEI. V lost 8 bases and J lost 1; bases outside the gene matches: 8. CDR3 amino acids: CASERQGASYEQYF. CDR3 DNA, as far as it was read: TGTGCCAGCGAAAGACAGGGCGCGTCCTACGAG.

Comment on this clone: The read falls 3 residues short of the CDR3 end, and the missing part is taken from the germline J gene. The gene calls are TRBV30 and TRBJ1-2; D not resolved. Germline V gives CDR1 GTSNPN, CDR2 SVGIG (reference sequence). This CDR3 spans 11 amino acids. Trimming cost V 0 bases and J 7 bases, with 6 bases left between them. The CDR3 loop reads CAWSVASGYTF. CDR3 DNA, as far as it was read: TGTGCCTGGAGTGTAGCATCTGGC. Complete variable domain (other parts from reference TRBV30 and TRBJ1-2): SQTIHQWPATLVQPVGSPLSLECTVEGTSNPNLYWYRQAAGRGLQLLFYSVGIGQISSEVPQNLSASRPQDRQFILSSKKLLLSDSGFYLCAWSVASGYTFGSGTRLTVV.

This clone was detected many times. The read comes to an end 3 residues before the CDR3 does, leaving the germline J gene to fill in the end. This chain links TRBV14 with TRBJ2-7; 8 positions match TRBD1. The CDR3 loop spans 15 amino acids. The ends lost 5 bases at V and 2 bases at J; junction bases unmatched: 8. CDR1 is SGHDN and CDR2 is FVKESK in the germline V gene. CDR3 bases read: TGTGCCAGCAGCTCGGACAGGGCAATACCCTACGAG. This encodes CASSSDRAIPYE. The whole CDR3 region reads CASSSDRAIPYEQYF. Full variable domain (remainder filled in from reference TRBV14 and TRBJ2-7): EAGVTQFPSHSVIEKGQTVTLRCDPISGHDNLYWYRRVMGKEIKFLLHFVKESKQDESGMPNNRFLAERTGGTYSTLKVQPAELEDSGVYFCASSSDRAIPYEQYFGPGTRLTVT.

This clone was picked up many times. The CDR3 end is not reached by the read, which stops 3 residues before it; the germline J gene fills it in. The rearrangement uses TRBV7-2 and TRBJ1-1, with D unresolved. CDR3 length: 13 residues. V was trimmed by 3 bases and J by 3 bases, leaving 8 bases between them. Per the germline V gene, CDR1 is SGHTA and CDR2 is FQGNSA. CDR3 bases read: TGTGCCAGCAGCTTGAACAGTTACACTGAA. It translates to CASSLNSYTE. From start to end, the CDR3 is CASSLNSYTEAFF.

This clone was found many times. The CDR3 end is not reached by the read, which stops 3 residues before it; the germline J gene fills it in. This sequence joins TRBV30 and TRBJ1-3, with a possible D match to TRBD1 (5 bases). CDR3 size: 13 residues. Germline V lookup: CDR1 GTSNPN, CDR2 SVGIG (reference sequence). Trimming took 8 bases from V and 0 from J, leaving 11 bases between them. The DNA read from the CDR3 is TGTGCCCAAGAGGGGTCCTCTGGAAACACC. It yields the protein CAQEGSSGNT. The full CDR3 reads CAQEGSSGNTIYF.

This clone was recorded many times. Read sequence stops 3 residues before the CDR3 end, and the germline J gene provides the missing end. This chain connects TRBV29-1 to TRBJ1-2; D unclear. The germline gives CDR1 SQVTM, CDR2 ANQGSEA. V was pared by 5 bases and J by 6 bases, with 19 bases between. This CDR3 region has 14 residues. The CDR3 sequence: CSVRTPERIHGYTF. CDR3 DNA (partial): TGCAGCGTTCGAACCCCGGAGCGAATTCATGGC.

This clone was detected many times. The CDR3 goes on 3 residues after the read ends, and that part is filled in from the germline J gene. The chain combines TRBV7-3 with TRBJ2-2; no clear D. The V gene's germline CDR1 is SGHTA and CDR2 FQGTGA. The V end lost 5 bases, the J end lost 9 bases, and 19 bases lay between the germline ends. This CDR3 contains 15 residues. CDR3 bases read: TGTGCCAGCAGCCCCGGTGATTACTCTTTCCGGGAG. This translates into CASSPGDYSFRE. The entire CDR3 is CASSPGDYSFRELFF.

Comment on this clone: The CDR3 end falls 3 residues outside the read, so it is completed with the germline J gene. This chain joins TRBV7-9 and TRBJ2-7; 7 nucleotides agree with TRBD1. There are 13 residues in the CDR3. J gave up 6 bases and V 4 bases, and 6 bases lay outside the gene matches. Germline CDR1 SEHNR, CDR2 FQNEAQ (reference sequence). The sequenced part of the CDR3 DNA is TGTGCCAGCAGCTCCTTGACAGGGTCCGAG. It encodes CASSSLTGSE. In full, the CDR3 reads CASSSLTGSEQYF.

This clone came up a few times. The missing CDR3 end, 3 residues past where the read stops, is filled in from the germline J gene. This chain joins TRBV5-3 and TRBJ2-3; maybe TRBD2 (6 bases). TRBV5-3 is given ORF status, its function remaining uncertain. The V end lost 2 bases, the J end lost 6 bases, and 16 bases lay between the germline ends. The CDR3 runs 15 residues. CDR3 protein: CARSLWDSVRDTQYF. The part of the CDR3 DNA that was read is TGTGCCAGAAGCTTATGGGACTCCGTCCGCGATACG.